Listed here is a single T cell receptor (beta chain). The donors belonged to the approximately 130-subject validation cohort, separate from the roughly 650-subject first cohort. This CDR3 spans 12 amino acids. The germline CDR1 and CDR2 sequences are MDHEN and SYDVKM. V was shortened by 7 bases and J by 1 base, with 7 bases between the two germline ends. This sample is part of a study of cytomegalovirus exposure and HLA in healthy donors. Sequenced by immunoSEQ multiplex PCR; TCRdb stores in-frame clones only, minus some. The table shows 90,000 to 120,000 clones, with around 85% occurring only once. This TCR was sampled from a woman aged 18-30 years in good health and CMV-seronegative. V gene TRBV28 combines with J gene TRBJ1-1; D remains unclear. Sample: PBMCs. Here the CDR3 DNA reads TGTGCCAGCACCCGCGGGAACACTGAAGCTTTCTTT. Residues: CASTRGNTEAFF.